These 26 T cell receptor beta chains came from one sample sequenced in a study of cytomegalovirus exposure and HLA in healthy donors (TCRdb year 2017). Library generation was performed with the immunoSEQ multiplex PCR assay. In TCRdb, the immuneACCESS table is reduced to in-frame sequences with V and J assigned. These tables do not hold every clone; where another copy was compared, an unresolved V gene accounts for under half, and the others remain unexplained. The sample has 86,000 or so clones on record, about 96% of them singletons. The top ten hold roughly 1.6% of the sample. The material sequenced was PBMCs. Every receptor here comes from a man younger than 35 in good health and CMV-seropositive.

The chain uses TRBV5-6 and TRBJ2-7; 7 nucleotides agree with TRBD2. Germline V lookup: CDR1 SGHDT, CDR2 YYEEEE. The ends lost 2 bases at V and 5 bases at J; junction bases unmatched: 7. The CDR3 has 14 residues. The CDR3 DNA sequence: TGTGCCAGCAGCTTCTCCAGCGGGATCCACGAGCAGTACTTC. It is translated as CASSFSSGIHEQYF.

This sequence joins TRBV5-5 and TRBJ2-3; 8 bases are a match to TRBD1. The germline V gene encodes CDR1 SGHKS and CDR2 YYEKEE (reference sequence). V trimming: 2 bases; J trimming: 3 bases; junction bases outside the gene matches: 11. There are 17 residues in the CDR3. CDR3 protein: CASSLGQGGRRTDTQYF. Here the CDR3 DNA reads TGTGCCAGCAGCTTAGGACAGGGTGGACGTAGGACAGATACGCAGTATTTT.

The chain combines TRBV2 with TRBJ2-1; a weak D match, TRBD1 (5 bases). The V end lost 7 bases, the J end lost 4 bases, and 14 bases lay between the germline ends. Germline V gives CDR1 SNHLY, CDR2 FYNNEI. The CDR3 sequence is 14 residues long. DNA of the CDR3: TGTGCCAGCATGATCAGGGTAGGGTACAATGAGCAGTTCTTC. Its protein is CASMIRVGYNEQFF.

The chain links TRBV19 to TRBJ2-1; 8 nucleotides align to TRBD2. CDR3 length equals 15 residues. The trim removed 2 bases at V and 7 bases at J, leaving 7 bases unmatched. Germline V gene sequence: CDR1 LNHDA, CDR2 SQIVND (reference sequence). In DNA, the CDR3 is TGTGCCAGTAGTATAAGCGGGAGAGTGGGGAATGAGCAGTTCTTC. Translating gives CASSISGRVGNEQFF. The variable domain in full, completed from reference TRBV19 and TRBJ2-1, reads DGGITQSPKYLFRKEGQNVTLSCEQNLNHDAMYWYRQDPGQGLRLIYYSQIVNDFQKGDIAEGYSVSREKKESFPLTVTSAQKNPTAFYLCASSISGRVGNEQFFGPGTRLTVL.

This rearrangement joins TRBV7-2 to TRBJ2-2; 12 nucleotides align to TRBD2. Trimming took 5 bases from V and 3 from J; bases not matched to a gene: 10. The length of the CDR3 is 18 residues. Germline loops: CDR1 SGHTA, CDR2 FQGNSA. The DNA for the CDR3 is TGTGCCAGCAGCCCGGGACTAGCGGGCCGTTTTTACACCGGGGAGCTGTTTTTT. Protein sequence: CASSPGLAGRFYTGELFF.

This chain connects TRBV28 to TRBJ1-5; D gene uncertain. The CDR3 totals 17 residues. Germline V gene data show CDR1 as MDHEN and CDR2 as SYDVKM. The ends were cut back, 5 bases at V and 4 bases at J, with 21 bases in the middle. CDR3 sequence: CASSLRRPGAPNQPQHF. The CDR3 coding sequence is TGTGCCAGCAGTCTCAGGCGGCCGGGAGCCCCTAATCAGCCCCAGCATTTT. Filled out from reference TRBV28 and TRBJ1-5, the complete variable domain reads DVKVTQSSRYLVKRTGEKVFLECVQDMDHENMFWYRQDPGLGLRLIYFSYDVKMKEKGDIPEGYSVSREKKERFSLILESASTNQTSMYLCASSLRRPGAPNQPQHFGDGTRLSIL.

The rearrangement links TRBV6-5 to TRBJ2-7; 10 bases are a match to TRBD1. Germline CDR1 reads MNHEY; CDR2 reads SVGAGI. The J segment lost 3 bases and the V segment lost 6 bases, leaving 5 bases of the junction unmatched. The CDR3 totals 14 residues. The CDR3 protein is CASSPGTGVYEQYF. CDR3 DNA: TGTGCCAGCAGCCCCGGGACAGGGGTCTACGAGCAGTACTTC.

The J gene is TRBJ2-7, the V gene TRBV5-1; D is uncertain. This CDR3 is built from 14 residues. Germline V lookup: CDR1 SGHRS, CDR2 YFSETQ. Deletions cut 4 bases from V and 3 bases from J, with 14 bases between. This CDR3 is CASSQNSAFYEQYF. The CDR3 DNA is TGCGCCAGCAGCCAAAACAGTGCGTTCTACGAGCAGTACTTC.

V usage is TRBV2 and J usage is TRBJ2-6; 9 nucleotides match TRBD1. Germline V lookup: CDR1 SNHLY, CDR2 FYNNEI. J lost 0 bases, V lost 9 bases, and 6 bases had no gene match. The CDR3 extends over 16 amino acids. This chain's CDR3 is CARSGTGPSGANVLTF. Written as DNA, the CDR3 is TGTGCCAGATCCGGGACAGGGCCCTCTGGGGCCAACGTCCTGACTTTC.

The V gene is TRBV7-8, the J gene TRBJ1-2; TRBD1 might be the D (6 bases). CDR1 is SGHVS, CDR2 FQNEAQ, per germline. Trimming took off 5 bases at V and 7 bases at J, with 20 bases between the two ends. The CDR3 runs 15 residues. The CDR3 DNA follows: TGTGCCAGCAGCCGCCGTGGGGCGGGGGCTGTTGGCTACACCTTC. The encoded protein is CASSRRGAGAVGYTF. The full variable domain, its missing parts supplied by reference TRBV7-8 and TRBJ1-2, is GAGVSQSPRYKVAKRGQDVALRCDPISGHVSLFWYQQALGQGPEFLTYFQNEAQLDKSGLPSDRFFAERPEGSVSTLKIQRTQQEDSAVYLCASSRRGAGAVGYTFGSGTRLTVV.

The V call is TRBV20-1, the J call TRBJ1-5; D might be TRBD1 (5 bases). Germline V gene sequence: CDR1 DFQATT, CDR2 SNEGSKA (reference sequence). The CDR3 runs to 11 residues. Trimming cost V 6 bases and J 5 bases, with 8 bases left between them. CDR3 bases: TGCAGTGCAGGGGAGGATCAGCCCCAGCATTTT. It encodes CSAGEDQPQHF.

The chain carries TRBV4-2 and TRBJ2-7; 10 nucleotides agree with TRBD1. The length of the CDR3 is 15 residues. Germline V gives CDR1 LGHNA, CDR2 YNFKEQ. V lost 4 bases, J lost 5 bases, and 8 bases stayed unmatched. CDR3 DNA sequence: TGTGCCAGCAGCCCGCGGACAGGGGGAAGCGACGAGCAGTACTTC. This gives the protein CASSPRTGGSDEQYF.

This clone was seen a single time. The CDR3 DNA is TGTGCCAGCAGCACTCGGCCAGGGGGTACTCATGGCTACACCTTC. Amino acid sequence: CASSTRPGGTHGYTF. This chain uses TRBV27 with TRBJ1-2, with 7 bases fitting TRBD1. Germline CDR1 and CDR2: MNHEY and SMNVEV (reference sequence). Unmatched junction bases numbered 13, after V lost 6 bases and J lost 6 bases. This CDR3 is 15 amino acids long.

The V gene is TRBV5-5, the J gene TRBJ2-2, with D maybe TRBD2 (5 bases). Germline V lookup: CDR1 SGHKS, CDR2 YYEKEE (reference sequence). V was trimmed by 1 base and J by 2 bases, leaving 9 bases between them. CDR3 length equals 15 residues. The CDR3 spells CASSLYGINTGELFF. The CDR3 DNA follows: TGTGCCAGCAGCTTGTACGGGATAAACACCGGGGAGCTGTTTTTT.

This chain joins TRBV30 and TRBJ1-2, with no clear D. From germline, CDR1 is GTSNPN and CDR2 SVGIG (reference sequence). Trimming removed 2 bases at V and 7 bases at J, with 14 bases between. The CDR3 runs 13 residues. The CDR3 DNA reads TGTGCCTGGAGTACGAGATCCACGGGTGGCTACACCTTC. Encoded protein: CAWSTRSTGGYTF.

In regard to this clone: Additional DNA sequences in this sample encode the identical CDR3. The rearrangement uses TRBV19 and TRBJ2-7, with 9 bases identical to TRBD1. CDR1 and CDR2 (germline): LNHDA, SQIVND (reference sequence). CDR3 length: 13 amino acids. V was pared by 5 bases and J by 4 bases, with 3 bases of the junction left unmatched. The CDR3: CASSPGTGYEQYF. CDR3 nucleotides: TGTGCCAGTAGTCCCGGGACAGGGTACGAGCAGTACTTC.

CDR3 nucleotide sequence: TGTGCCAGCAGCTTATCCGGGAAAGGGGAGCTGTTTTTT. This sequence encodes CASSLSGKGELFF. V usage is TRBV7-9 and J usage is TRBJ2-2; tentatively, D is TRBD2 (5 bases). Trimming took 2 bases from V and 8 from J, leaving 9 bases between them. The CDR3 extends over 13 amino acids. Germline-derived CDR1 and CDR2 are SEHNR and FQNEAQ (reference sequence).

The chain uses TRBV5-4 and TRBJ2-3, with 8 positions matching TRBD2. Germline CDR1 reads SGHNT; CDR2 reads YYREEE (reference sequence). Trimming took 2 bases from V and 0 from J; bases not matched to a gene: 2. The CDR3 has 15 residues. CDR3 loop: CASSLLAESTDTQYF. The DNA of the CDR3 is TGTGCCAGCAGCTTACTAGCGGAAAGCACAGATACGCAGTATTTT.

In this sample, this clone turned up once. The V and J genes are TRBV6-5 and TRBJ2-1, with D perhaps TRBD2 (6 bases). In germline, CDR1 is MNHEY, CDR2 SVGAGI. The CDR3 covers 12 residues. Trimming removed 4 bases from V and 7 bases from J, with 8 bases in between. CDR3 protein: CASSSGRNEQFF. The CDR3 region has the DNA TGTGCCAGCAGTTCAGGGAGGAATGAGCAGTTCTTC.

J is TRBJ2-5 and V is TRBV6-1; the D gene is possibly TRBD2 (5 bases). The germline V gene encodes CDR1 MNHNS and CDR2 SASEGT. Trimming took 7 bases from V and 7 from J, leaving 16 bases between them. The CDR3 sequence is 13 residues long. The DNA of the CDR3 is TGTGCCAGCAATAGGGAAGTCGGAGGGACCCAGTACTTC. This gives the protein CASNREVGGTQYF.

J is TRBJ2-1 and V is TRBV10-3; the D gene is possibly TRBD2 (5 bases). There are 13 residues in the CDR3. The germline CDR1 and CDR2 sequences are ENHRY and SYGVKD. The ends were cut back, 0 bases at V and 5 bases at J, with 5 bases in the middle. CDR3 coding DNA: TGTGCCATCAGTGAGTCCGGGGACAATGAGCAGTTCTTC. Amino acid sequence: CAISESGDNEQFF.

V usage is TRBV18 and J usage is TRBJ1-2; 7 positions agree with TRBD1. Germline trimming cut 8 bases from V and 4 bases from J; bases unmatched to any gene: 7. The germline V gene has CDR1 KGHSH and CDR2 LQKENI. This CDR3 is built from 13 residues. The CDR3 here is CASLTGEGYGYTF. Written as DNA, the CDR3 is TGTGCCAGCCTCACAGGGGAAGGCTATGGCTACACCTTC.

The rearrangement links TRBV10-3 to TRBJ2-3, with D possibly matching TRBD2 (6 bases). CDR3 length: 14 residues. V was shortened by 2 bases and J by 6 bases, with 12 bases between the two germline ends. CDR1 and CDR2 from the germline V gene are ENHRY and SYGVKD. The CDR3 sequence is CAISEGRGDDTQYF. DNA of the CDR3: TGTGCCATCAGTGAGGGGCGGGGTGATGATACGCAGTATTTT.

The CDR3 coding sequence is TGTGCCAGCAGCCAAGATGGGAGCCCTAGCACAGATACGCAGTATTTT. It specifies CASSQDGSPSTDTQYF. The chain employs TRBV4-2 and TRBJ2-3; TRBD2 is a possible D gene (5 bases). The germline V gene encodes CDR1 LGHNA and CDR2 YNFKEQ. V was pared by 0 bases and J by 0 bases, with 10 bases between. There are 16 residues in the CDR3.

The V call is TRBV28, the J call TRBJ2-7; 9 bases map to TRBD2. Looked up from germline, CDR1 is MDHEN and CDR2 is SYDVKM. Trimming removed 1 base from V and 6 bases from J; junction bases left unmatched: 7. The CDR3 is made up of 15 amino acids. The CDR3 is CASSLSAGGPGEQYF. The CDR3 bases are TGTGCCAGCAGTTTATCTGCGGGAGGGCCCGGCGAGCAGTACTTC.

This rearrangement joins TRBV7-9 to TRBJ2-5; D unclear. This CDR3 is built from 14 residues. V dropped 1 base and J dropped 4 bases, with 10 bases sitting between them. Per germline, CDR1 SEHNR and CDR2 FQNEAQ (reference sequence). CDR3 region: CASSLVSGRETQYF. For the CDR3, the DNA is TGTGCCAGCAGCTTAGTTAGTGGGCGAGAGACCCAGTACTTC. Based on the CDR3 plus reference TRBV7-9 and TRBJ2-5, the full variable domain is DTGVSQNPRHKITKRGQNVTFRCDPISEHNRLYWYRQTLGQGPEFLTYFQNEAQLEKSRLLSDRFSAERPKGSFSTLEIQRTEQGDSAMYLCASSLVSGRETQYFGPGTRLLVL.